The TCR beta chain described here comes from a study of tumor-infiltrating lymphocytes in localized non-small cell lung cancer. TCRdb's copy holds only in-frame clones and misses some; the assay was immunoSEQ multiplex PCR. This table has 9,000 to 15,000 clones, roughly 76% appearing once. The trim removed 6 bases at V and 7 bases at J, leaving 6 bases unmatched. The CDR3 is 13 amino acids. Germline CDR1 ENHRY, CDR2 SYGVKD. The source is a human donor with non-small cell lung cancer. This chain connects TRBV10-3 to TRBJ1-2, with TRBD1 matching 9 bases. The specimen was uninvolved lung tissue not adjacent to the tumor. The CDR3 nucleotides read TGTGCCATCAGCCGGGACAGGGATTCTGGCTACACCTTC. Amino acids: CAISRDRDSGYTF.